Following are 7 T cell receptor beta chains from one sample sequenced in a study of T cells in women clearing cervical HPV infection. Some clones are missing from TCRdb's copy, which holds only in-frame ones; the method was immunoSEQ multiplex PCR. The repertoire table contains about 36,000 clones. The sequencing sample was made of blood buffy coat. The source is a woman between 18 and 75 years old with a cervical HPV16 infection that either progressed to CIN3+ or cleared (not recorded which).

Comments on this clone: The DNA ends 3 residues before the CDR3 does, and the rest of the CDR3 is filled in from the germline J gene. The rearrangement joins TRBV18 to TRBJ2-5; 8 positions match TRBD2. After removal of 0 bases from V and 3 bases from J, the junction contained 3 bases not matched to a gene. This CDR3 is built from 15 residues. Germline CDR1 is KGHSH and CDR2 is LQKENI. The CDR3 here is CASSPPDGGEETQYF. The CDR3 bases that were read are TGTGCCAGCTCACCACCGGACGGGGGGGAAGAGACC.

On this clone: The read terminates 3 residues ahead of where the CDR3 ends, so the germline J gene completes it. V usage is TRBV6-1 and J usage is TRBJ1-1; D remains ambiguous. The CDR3 sequence is 13 residues long. V lost 1 base and J 2 bases, leaving 5 bases between the germline ends. CDR1 and CDR2 (germline): MNHNS, SASEGT. The DNA read from the CDR3 is TGTGCCAGCAGTGAAGTGTTAAACACTGAA. Translated, it gives CASSEVLNTE. The full CDR3 is CASSEVLNTEAFF.

Concerning this clone: The read comes to an end 3 residues before the CDR3 does, leaving the germline J gene to fill in the end. The same CDR3 also results from other DNA sequences found in this sample. The chain joins TRBV30 to TRBJ2-3; D possibly corresponds to TRBD1 (6 bases). Trimming took off 1 base at V and 5 bases at J, with 16 bases between the two ends. CDR1 GTSNPN and CDR2 SVGIG come from the germline V gene (reference sequence). The CDR3 is made up of 15 amino acids. The sequenced CDR3 bases are TGTGCCTGGAGTGGCACAGGGAGCTGGGGAGATACG. Translation: CAWSGTGSWGDT. The full CDR3 is CAWSGTGSWGDTQYF.

Notes on this clone: The sequence runs out 3 residues before the end of the CDR3; the remainder is reconstructed from the germline J gene. The chain is built from TRBV10-3 and TRBJ2-1; TRBD2 matches at 7 bases. CDR3 length equals 12 residues. The germline V gene has CDR1 ENHRY and CDR2 SYGVKD. The V gene end was trimmed by 9 bases and the J gene end by 7 bases; junction bases not matched to a gene: 6. The sequenced part of the CDR3 DNA is TGTGCCATGGGAGCGGGGTCAAATGAG. It encodes CAMGAGSNE. In full, the CDR3 is CAMGAGSNEQFF.

Concerning this clone: The read ends 3 residues before the CDR3 terminus; that terminus is restored from the germline J gene. This chain uses TRBV12-3 or TRBV12-4 with TRBJ2-5; 9 nucleotides match TRBD2. This CDR3 is built from 14 residues. V was clipped by 6 bases and J by 5 bases; unmatched bases: 7. CDR3 bases read: TGTGCCAGCAGCCATAGCGGGGGATTGGAGACC. This codes for CASSHSGGLET. The CDR3, in full, reads CASSHSGGLETQYF.

Partial CDR3 DNA: TGCAGTGCTAGAGGAACCAGAGGGTACCAAGAGACC. Protein: CSARGTRGYQET. From start to end, the CDR3 is CSARGTRGYQETQYF. The chain carries TRBV20-1 and TRBJ2-5; D may be TRBD2 (5 bases). Read data end 3 residues before the CDR3 end; the end is taken from the germline J gene. Germline loops: CDR1 DFQATT, CDR2 SNEGSKA (reference sequence). The CDR3 runs to 15 residues. Trimming removed 1 base from V and 0 bases from J, with 12 bases in between.

Concerning this clone itself: The DNA ends 3 residues before the CDR3 does, and the rest of the CDR3 is filled in from the germline J gene. V usage is TRBV7-9 and J usage is TRBJ1-2; tentatively, D is TRBD1 (6 bases). The CDR3 contains 12 residues. Trimming stripped 5 bases from V and 7 bases from J, with 11 bases between. Germline CDR1 is SEHNR and CDR2 is FQNEAQ (reference sequence). The covered CDR3 bases are TGTGCCAGCAGCCAAGCAGGGGTTGGC. Protein: CASSQAGVG. The CDR3, in full, reads CASSQAGVGYTF.